The present TCR beta chain was sequenced within a study of OX40 agonist ivuxolimab in advanced cancers. Turning to the study itself: Those enrolled were roughly 80% male, with a mean age of roughly 60 years and ages from roughly 23 to 79. Prior anti-PD-1, anti-PD-L1 or anti-CTLA-4 therapy did not bar entry, and roughly 40% had some. Points from the study as a whole: CD4+ and CD8+ blood T cells expanded clonally by week 6 at 0.1 to 3.0 mg/kg. More expanded clones were found, on average, in CD8+ than in CD4+ T cells.

Sequenced by immunoSEQ multiplex PCR; TCRdb stores in-frame clones only, minus some. The sample has under 150,000 clones; approximately 90% are singletons. Trimming removed 1 base from V and 6 bases from J, with 9 bases in between. This CDR3 contains 13 residues. Per germline, CDR1 SGHTA and CDR2 FQGNSA. Of note for this clone: Its antigen is currently unknown.

This receptor was obtained from an adult with an advanced solid tumor such as melanoma, head and neck, liver or kidney cancer. The rearrangement uses TRBV7-2 and TRBJ1-2; D not resolved. This sample comprised CD4+ or CD8+ T cells sorted from blood, obtained in a trial of the OX40 agonist ivuxolimab. The CDR3 loop reads CASSLGAEDGYTF. For the CDR3, the DNA is TGTGCCAGCAGCTTAGGGGCAGAGGATGGCTACACCTTC.